This T cell receptor (beta chain) was obtained from a study of cytomegalovirus exposure and HLA in healthy donors (dated by TCRdb to 2017 to 2019). Turning to the overall study: In an earlier analysis of 587 of the donors, less than 350 Gb of sequence data and approximately 100 million unique TCR beta sequences from approximately 180 million T cells were reported. In the later analysis, no new phenotypic data were used to find candidate immune exposures; instead, reliance was placed on TCR beta sequences and their occurrence across donors. Typing coverage varied by locus: roughly 629-640 donors for A, B, C, DRB1 and DQB1; more than 500 for DQA1; more than 600 for DPA1; around 490 for DPB1. HLA typing included class I and class II loci at four-digit resolution. To decide whether each TCR beta V gene segment behaved as functional or pseudogenic, an earlier analysis of some 570 of the donors relied on high-throughput TCR beta sequencing. Using immunosequencing, the study profiled T cell repertoires from 640 or so subjects and related those repertoires to cytomegalovirus serostatus. All discovery cohort repertoires had been generated on a single sequencing platform. Among some 400 genotyped donors of the cohort, an average of about 240,000 unique TCR beta nucleotide sequences were sequenced per donor, roughly 18% of them non-productive. To study patterns of TCR occurrence, a later analysis re-analyzed previously published TCR beta repertoires from under 750 donors and added high-resolution HLA genotyping. A later genetic analysis took genome-wide SNP genotypes for about 55% of the 666 donors and used that subset as a discovery cohort. Because of strong linkage in the cohort, roughly five DR-DQ haplotypes were treated as single units for association and clustering. Of the roughly 390 genotyped donors, over 65% fell in the genetic ancestry cluster associated with self-reported Caucasian donors. Donor age, sex, ethnicity and CMV serostatus were compiled alongside the repertoire data. The study aimed to test whether cataloging public T cell receptors could reveal signatures of past pathogen exposure. A separate validation cohort of over 95 different subjects was used in addition to the approximately 610-subject first cohort. An early release that covered several hundred HLA-typed donors contained around 300 gigabases of sequencing data and roughly 84 million unique TCR sequences. High-throughput TCR immunosequencing, statistical association of individual TCRs with disease status, and machine learning were combined to predict cytomegalovirus infection status.

CDR1 LNHNV and CDR2 YYDKDF were looked up in the germline V gene (reference sequence). Including the terminal cysteine and phenylalanine, the CDR3 comprises 15 residues. The retained sequence is limited to the CDR3, 45 bases, with the frame set at the first base. Ends trimmed: V by 7 bases, J by 3 bases; bases unmatched to a gene: 4. Receptor amplification or capture employed the immunoSEQ multiplex PCR assay. For the multiplex PCR, a mixture combining 60 forward primers for TCR Vbeta segments and 13 reverse primers for TCR Jbeta segments was used. A multiplex PCR assay on genomic DNA amplified the CDR3 region of rearranged TCR beta genes. Amplified TCR beta libraries were sequenced as 87-base-pair reads on the Illumina HiSeq System. As for the original processing: Across the 600 to 700 repertoires, a later analysis counted tens of millions of unique TCR beta chains, 9 million to 14 million of which were shared by at least two donors. Raw reads were error-corrected and collapsed into unique sequences by a nearest-neighbor algorithm in which closely related sequences were merged to remove PCR and sequencing errors. Alignment of CDR3 sequences to IMGT reference sequences was used to assign V, D and J gene segments. For a sequence to be retained, a match of at least six nucleotides to both a V gene segment and a J gene segment was required. Rearrangements were classified as productive when the CDR3 lacked stop codons and remained in frame with V and J, and all other rearrangements were classified as non-productive. Following IMGT convention, CDR3 was defined as the stretch from the second conserved V-encoded cysteine up to the conserved J-encoded phenylalanine. Sequences without an unambiguous match to a single V gene segment were excluded from the earlier analysis of almost 600 of the donors. An earlier analysis of about 590 of the donors classified V segments as functional when productive rearrangements were above 56.7% and as segregating when the standard deviation between donors was above 5%. A statistical classification framework was built to diagnose cytomegalovirus status from the catalog of TCR beta chain sequences. In a later analysis, V and J genes were assigned by comparing TCR nucleotide sequences against IMGT/GENE-DB human TR gene sequences. In a later analysis, CDR3 sequences and most-parsimonious VDJ recombination scenarios were assigned using the TCRdist pipeline. A later analysis defined each TCR beta chain by its CDR3 amino acid sequence plus V-gene family, and excluded reads lacking a unique V-gene family. As a way to deal with suspected cross-contamination and a sequencing artifact, a later analysis dropped over 550 nucleotide sequences that were highly shared and had low generation probability. For each public chain, a later analysis derived a clonal expansion index from normalized ranks of inferred template counts within each repertoire. Generation probabilities in a later analysis came from a VDJ recombination model fitted to out-of-frame rearrangements, and those results were checked against IGoR. In a later analysis, TCR-TCR, TCR-HLA and TCR-CMV co-occurrence was scored with hypergeometric tests, and a repertoire-size bias correction was applied to TCR pairs. A later analysis estimated false discovery rates by permuting HLA or CMV assignments 20 times. In a later analysis, co-occurring TCRs were grouped with DBSCAN, and TCRdist sequence similarity was added when clustering was performed within HLA-allele-positive subsets. Co-occurrence clustering excluded repertoires with fewer than 30,000 or more than 120,000 public chains, plus five with anomalous nucleotide sharing. TCRdb obtained this table from immuneACCESS and retained in-frame rearrangements with V and J assigned. These tables miss some clones; where compared with another copy, unresolved V genes account for less than half of the shortfall, and the remainder is unexplained. D and trimming were read from the DNA, whereas the V and J calls and clone size are those reported in that table. For this sample the table gives 200,000 to 250,000 clones, of which under 70% were detected only once. The top ten clones comprise about 2.5% of the sample.

In total, just over 650 healthy bone marrow donors made up the cohort. Cohort members were all nominally healthy when sampled, although unrecorded immune exposures were likely present. The donor was CMV seropositive and belonged to the group of more than 250 seropositive cohort members. Every donor gave a peripheral blood sample, and the peripheral blood mononuclear cells from that sample were used for TCR beta sequencing. The Qiagen DNeasy Blood Extraction Kit was used to extract genomic DNA from the blood cell samples. The research as a whole found: Sequencing depth was assumed to be roughly uniform across donors in the presence/absence analyses, though that assumption may not hold. In both the original and validation cohorts, the classifier was reported to diagnose cytomegalovirus status with high specificity and sensitivity. Strong co-occurrence of HLA alleles, especially DR and DQ, made assigning TCR associations to individual alleles difficult. In a later analysis, most CMV-associated TCR beta chains were found to appear HLA-restricted, with HLA associations seemingly driven largely by CMV exposure. Compared with the roughly 600-donor mean, donors in an Asian-associated ancestry cluster had fewer N-insertions in productive TCRs, according to a later genetic analysis. In a later analysis, the rate of TCR association differed among HLA loci, with DRB1 alleles having the most associated TCRs and HLA-C alleles having the fewest. In a later analysis, HLA-associated TCR beta chains showed more clonal expansion and lower generation probabilities than non-associated chains that were equally common. A few of the identified cytomegalovirus-associated TCR beta chains were confirmed in vitro to be specific for cytomegalovirus antigens. Several of the top co-occurrence clusters appeared to be linked to parvovirus B19, influenza, CMV and Epstein-Barr virus, according to a later analysis. The sequencing pipeline was judged likely to have produced a cluster of highly shared sequence variants as a technical artifact. The study gave a list of some 150 TCR beta chains associated with cytomegalovirus. Linkage disequilibrium might explain the correlated functional status among segregating V segments, but an unknown experimental factor could not be excluded. About 15 rarely observed V segments, including chromosome 9 orphons, were excluded from the earlier analysis of approximately 500 of the donors because counts were too low. CMV serostatus was the only immune exposure information available for the cohort. Most TCR sequences were seen in very few donors, while some public TCRs were found in many individuals. The cohort was sequenced for TCR beta chains only, and without alpha or paired-chain data the features that could be detected were limited. The 87-base-pair reads could not distinguish some IMGT-functional V segments, including TRBV6-2 and TRBV6-3, so those segments were excluded. In an earlier analysis of around 600 of the donors, most TCR beta V segments appeared in productive rearrangements about 90% or about 30% of the time, broadly matching IMGT annotations. It was suggested by the authors that the approach could potentially be generalized to other disease states and immunological phenotypes. A later analysis associated 16,951 TCR beta sequences with specific HLA alleles at a false discovery rate of 0.05. Because some donors lacked HLA typing at each locus, the association tests relied only on the typed subset. V-gene and J-gene trimming of TCR beta chains was associated with a missense DCLRE1C variant in a later genetic analysis, and the association was replicated in an independent cohort. A further reported finding was that TCR beta sequences accurately predicted the HLA-A and HLA-B alleles for most subjects in the first cohort.

A note on this clone: Its antigen is unknown. Nothing much larger sits one base from this clone, and base qualities are not available.

Recombination linked TRBV15 to TRBJ2-3; TRBD2 aligns with 13 central bases. This sequence was found in a man aged 35-49 years in good health and CMV-seropositive. Sequenced material: PBMCs. The CDR3 protein is CATTLLAGGTDTQYF. The DNA sequence is as follows: TGTGCCACCACCTTACTAGCGGGGGGGACAGATACGCAGTATTTT.